The rows below give T cell receptor beta chains drawn from one sample of a study of identical twins. Via MiXCR, TCRdb re-called the 5' RACE reads, giving one row per CDR3 protein. The repertoire holds some 500,000 distinct CDR3 sequences, roughly an eighth seen once, with approximately 0.98% in the top ten. The same specimen was also included in a second study, on yellow fever vaccine responses in identical twins.

Sequences were obtained from CD4+ T cells sorted from blood. The receptors shown here come from a woman younger than 30 in good health. Both conserved end residues are part of each CDR3. D genes are given only for firm matches. Where a row states a size, it is once, few, many or the class of an expanded clone; other rows omit it.

TRBD1	.	TRBJ2-3	TRBV6-1	CASRRRKTGDVTDTQYF	TGTGCCAGCAGAAGAAGAAAGACAGGGGATGTCACAGATACGCAGTATTTT
.	.	TRBJ2-5	TRBV28	CASSPPMRYETQYF	TGTGCCAGCAGTCCCCCTATGAGATACGAGACCCAGTACTTC
TRBD2	few	TRBJ2-2	TRBV9	CASSASGTSGGRTGELFF	TGTGCCAGCAGCGCCTCCGGGACTAGCGGGGGTCGGACCGGGGAGCTGTTTTTT
.	.	TRBJ2-7	TRBV5-1	CASSFTGWSKDEQYF	TGCGCCAGCAGCTTTACAGGGTGGTCGAAGGACGAGCAGTACTTC
TRBD1	many	TRBJ2-1	TRBV14	CASSQVRGTRYNEQFF	TGTGCCAGCAGCCAAGTCAGGGGGACGAGATACAATGAGCAGTTCTTC
.	few	TRBJ2-7	TRBV7-2	CASSLVSWYEQYF	TGTGCCAGCAGCTTAGTCAGTTGGTACGAGCAGTACTTC
.	few	TRBJ2-7	TRBV6-5	CAGGSGAYDEQYF	TGTGCCGGCGGTTCCGGAGCCTACGATGAGCAGTACTTC
TRBD1	.	TRBJ2-5	TRBV20-1	CSARDRRTGGGETQYF	TGCAGTGCTAGAGATCGGAGGACAGGGGGCGGAGAGACCCAGTACTTC
.	many	TRBJ2-1	TRBV7-9	CASSLASRDEQFF	TGTGCCAGCAGCTTAGCTTCCCGCGATGAGCAGTTCTTC
TRBD1	.	TRBJ2-1	TRBV20-1	CSARTWTGVYNEQFF	TGCAGTGCTAGAACTTGGACAGGGGTCTACAATGAGCAGTTCTTC
TRBD1	many	TRBJ1-6	TRBV12-3/TRBV12-4	CASSFPTTGGTRRNSPLHF	TGTGCCAGCAGTTTCCCGACCACAGGGGGGACTCGTCGGAATTCACCCCTCCACTTT
.	.	TRBJ1-1	TRBV5-5	CASSLVGVTEAFF	TGTGCCAGCAGCTTGGTCGGGGTCACTGAAGCTTTCTTT
.	few	TRBJ2-3	TRBV11-2	CASSPGARPTDTQYF	TGTGCCAGCAGCCCAGGGGCTAGACCCACAGATACGCAGTATTTT
.	.	TRBJ1-2	TRBV30	CAWSVLGAYGYTF	TGTGCCTGGAGTGTACTGGGGGCCTATGGCTACACCTTC
.	.	TRBJ2-2	TRBV7-6	CASSLSRGAGELFF	TGTGCCAGCAGCTTAAGTCGGGGCGCCGGGGAGCTGTTTTTT
TRBD2	many	TRBJ2-3	TRBV4-2	CASSHIAGEGTDTQYF	TGTGCCAGCAGCCACATAGCGGGAGAGGGTACAGATACGCAGTATTTT
.	many	TRBJ1-1	TRBV5-1	CASSTLTNTEAFF	TGCGCCAGCAGCACCCTCACGAACACTGAAGCTTTCTTT
TRBD1	few	TRBJ2-1	TRBV11-2	CASSLVGTGLSEAYNEQFF	TGTGCCAGCAGCTTAGTAGGGACAGGGTTAAGTGAGGCCTACAATGAGCAGTTCTTC
TRBD1	few	TRBJ2-1	TRBV5-1	CASSYPGTGYNEQFF	TGCGCCAGCAGTTATCCCGGGACAGGGTACAATGAGCAGTTCTTC
.	many	TRBJ2-2	TRBV12-3/TRBV12-4	CASSSQGNAGELFF	TGTGCCAGCAGTTCACAGGGAAACGCCGGGGAGCTGTTTTTT
.	few	TRBJ2-3	TRBV5-1	CASKQGGPDTQYF	TGCGCCAGTAAACAGGGAGGGCCAGATACGCAGTATTTT
.	.	TRBJ2-5	TRBV7-9	CASSSDVKTQYF	TGTGCCAGCAGCTCGGACGTTAAGACCCAGTACTTC
.	few	TRBJ2-7	TRBV28	CASSGTPRNEQYF	TGTGCCAGCTCCGGGACGCCGAGGAACGAGCAGTACTTC
.	.	TRBJ1-1	TRBV7-3	CASAPQGMNTEAFF	TGTGCCAGCGCACCCCAGGGTATGAACACTGAAGCTTTCTTT
.	few	TRBJ1-5	TRBV6-5	CASRPINQPQHF	TGTGCCAGCAGGCCGATCAATCAGCCCCAGCATTTT
TRBD2	few	TRBJ2-5	TRBV25-1	CASSASGGGETQYF	TGTGCCAGCAGTGCTAGCGGGGGCGGGGAGACCCAGTACTTC
TRBD1	few	TRBJ2-2	TRBV29-1	CSVDTGGWSGELFF	TGCAGCGTAGACACAGGGGGCTGGTCCGGGGAGCTGTTTTTT
.	few	TRBJ2-7	TRBV7-6	CASSLSALGNEQYF	TGTGCCAGCAGCTTATCGGCGTTGGGAAACGAGCAGTACTTC
.	.	TRBJ2-7	TRBV14	CASSQDSVRGAHEQYF	TGTGCCAGCAGCCAAGATAGCGTCAGGGGGGCTCACGAGCAGTACTTC
.	.	TRBJ2-1	TRBV28	CASSPLGGLAYYNEQFF	TGTGCCAGCAGTCCCCTGGGCGGCCTAGCGTATTACAATGAGCAGTTCTTC
.	.	TRBJ2-7	TRBV6-1	CASSEVDLREQYF	TGTGCCAGCAGTGAAGTAGACCTAAGGGAGCAGTACTTC
.	.	TRBJ1-1	TRBV27	CASSRGAGGKAFF	TGTGCCAGCAGCCGGGGGGCCGGAGGTAAAGCTTTCTTT
.	.	TRBJ2-1	TRBV25-1	CASRRGGGNEQFF	TGTGCCAGCAGGAGGGGAGGGGGCAATGAGCAGTTCTTC
.	.	TRBJ1-1	TRBV15	CATSGAGVGNTEAFF	TGTGCCACCAGCGGGGCAGGGGTGGGGAACACTGAAGCTTTCTTT
.	.	TRBJ1-2	TRBV6-4	CASSDKGAYGYTF	TGTGCCAGCAGCGACAAAGGAGCCTATGGCTACACCTTC
TRBD2	few	TRBJ2-5	TRBV10-3	CAISETSGVGETQYF	TGTGCCATCAGTGAAACTAGCGGGGTCGGAGAGACCCAGTACTTC
.	.	TRBJ2-7	TRBV12-3/TRBV12-4	CASSSISSYEQYF	TGTGCCAGCAGTTCAATCAGTTCCTACGAGCAGTACTTC
TRBD2	.	TRBJ2-1	TRBV6-1	CASSDAGTSGYNEQFF	TGTGCCAGCAGTGACGCCGGGACTAGCGGTTACAATGAGCAGTTCTTC